Below are 32 T cell receptor beta chains sequenced from a single sample in a study of T cell changes during pregnancy in multiple sclerosis. Assay used: immunoSEQ multiplex PCR; TCRdb lists only in-frame clones, some missing. The data contain approximately 52,000 clones, 85% to 95% of them singletons. Sequences were derived from CD4+ T cells from peripheral blood mononuclear cells, sampled in the third trimester of pregnancy. The receptors shown here come from a female donor with multiple sclerosis, enrolled in a pregnancy study.

Points on this clone: One junction end disagrees with the germline gene, perhaps due to a read error. The chain recombines TRBV5-6 with TRBJ1-6; D is unresolved. Germline CDR1 and CDR2: SGHDT and YYEEEE. This CDR3 is built from 11 residues. The DNA for the CDR3 is TGTGCCAGCAGCTTGGCGAACACTATCGATTTT. It encodes CASSLANTIDF.

V gene TRBV7-9 combines with J gene TRBJ1-2; 8 bases align to TRBD1. The CDR3 is 16 amino acids. Trimming at V came to 5 bases and at J to 7 bases, leaving 15 bases not matched to a gene. CDR1 and CDR2 (germline): SEHNR, FQNEAQ (reference sequence). CDR3 residues: CASSADRVPGAAGYTF. CDR3 nucleotides: TGTGCCAGCAGCGCGGACAGGGTACCGGGCGCTGCTGGCTACACCTTC. The whole variable domain, remainder taken from reference TRBV7-9 and TRBJ1-2, is DTGVSQNPRHKITKRGQNVTFRCDPISEHNRLYWYRQTLGQGPEFLTYFQNEAQLEKSRLLSDRFSAERPKGSFSTLEIQRTEQGDSAMYLCASSADRVPGAAGYTFGSGTRLTVV.

The rearrangement uses TRBV30 and TRBJ2-6, with TRBD2 identical over 15 bases. The CDR3 length is 19 residues. Germline loops: CDR1 GTSNPN, CDR2 SVGIG (reference sequence). The J segment lost 2 bases and the V segment lost 0 bases, leaving 5 bases of the junction unmatched. CDR3 coding DNA: TGTGCCTGGAGTGTACAAGGACTAGCGGGGGGGCCTGGGGCCAACGTCCTGACTTTC. It encodes CAWSVQGLAGGPGANVLTF.

The chain carries TRBV18 and TRBJ2-7; unclear D gene. This CDR3 region has 12 residues. Between the trimmed V and J ends, which lost 2 bases and 4 bases, there was a span of 6 bases. The germline gives CDR1 KGHSH, CDR2 LQKENI. The DNA of the CDR3 is TGTGCCAGCTCACCAACAAGTTACGAGCAGTACTTC. Protein sequence: CASSPTSYEQYF.

The V gene is TRBV10-1, the J gene TRBJ1-3, with TRBD1 matching 10 bases. Germline V CDR1 and CDR2: WNHNN, SYGVQD (reference sequence). The CDR3 is made up of 15 amino acids. V lost 4 bases to trimming and J lost 8 bases; unmatched junction nucleotides: 8. CDR3 DNA: TGCGCCAGCAGTGGGGGACAGGGGTCCGGGGACACCATATATTTT. Its translation: CASSGGQGSGDTIYF.

This clone was observed a handful of times. J is TRBJ2-1 and V is TRBV9; 14 nucleotides match TRBD2. This CDR3 spans 18 amino acids. Looked up from germline, CDR1 is SGDLS and CDR2 is YYNGEE. Trimming removed 0 bases from V and 3 bases from J; junction bases left unmatched: 5. The CDR3: CASSVGLAGGPGYNEQFF. In DNA, the CDR3 is TGTGCCAGCAGCGTAGGACTAGCGGGGGGGCCGGGCTACAATGAGCAGTTCTTC.

In this sample, this clone turned up once. The genes are TRBV2 and TRBJ2-5, with 10 nucleotides matching TRBD2. V lost 6 bases and J lost 3; bases outside the gene matches: 7. Germline CDR1 and CDR2: SNHLY and FYNNEI. This CDR3 is 15 amino acids long. This chain's CDR3 is CASSLNLAGEETQYF. The DNA of the CDR3 is TGTGCCAGCAGCCTTAACCTAGCGGGGGAAGAGACCCAGTACTTC. The full variable domain, its missing parts supplied by reference TRBV2 and TRBJ2-5, is EPEVTQTPSHQVTQMGQEVILRCVPISNHLYFYWYRQILGQKVEFLVSFYNNEISEKSEIFDDQFSVERPDGSNFTLKIRSTKLEDSAMYFCASSLNLAGEETQYFGPGTRLLVL.

The rearrangement joins TRBV6-1 to TRBJ1-5; D is possibly TRBD1 (6 bases). The length of the CDR3 is 16 residues. Germline CDR1 MNHNS, CDR2 SASEGT. Trimming removed 4 bases from V and 5 bases from J, with 18 bases in between. CDR3 loop: CASSGVRRGADQPQHF. CDR3 DNA: TGTGCCAGCAGTGGGGTACGCAGGGGAGCCGATCAGCCCCAGCATTTT.

The rearrangement links TRBV9 to TRBJ2-1, with 12 bases aligning to TRBD2. CDR1 SGDLS and CDR2 YYNGEE come from the germline V gene. This CDR3 comprises 15 residues. The V and J ends lost 3 bases and 4 bases, in that order; junction bases with no gene match: 2. The CDR3 DNA sequence: TGTGCCAGCAGCGCGGGACTAGCGGGTTACAATGAGCAGTTCTTC. This encodes CASSAGLAGYNEQFF.

The gene calls are TRBV28 and TRBJ1-2, with a tentative D call TRBD1 (5 bases). This CDR3 has 17 amino acids. Trimming removed 1 base from V and 6 bases from J, with 21 bases in between. CDR1 MDHEN and CDR2 SYDVKM come from the germline V gene. This CDR3 is CASSLSFWGGRGDGYTF. The DNA of the CDR3 is TGTGCCAGCAGTTTATCCTTTTGGGGGGGTCGAGGCGATGGCTACACCTTC.

The rearrangement links TRBV5-1 to TRBJ2-2; 8 nucleotides line up with TRBD1. The CDR3 contains 17 residues. Germline V CDR1 and CDR2: SGHRS, YFSETQ. Losses at the gene ends were 1 base for V and 3 bases for J; bases not matched to a gene: 8. The CDR3 sequence: CASSLFSGTGDTGELFF. The CDR3 nucleotides read TGCGCCAGCAGCTTGTTTTCCGGGACAGGAGACACCGGGGAGCTGTTTTTT.

The chain is built from TRBV2 and TRBJ2-7; TRBD2 might be the D (5 bases). Germline CDR1 and CDR2: SNHLY and FYNNEI. Trimming cost V 4 bases and J 0 bases, with 10 bases left between them. The CDR3 runs 14 residues. CDR3 in DNA: TGTGCCAGCAGTGCCGTGGGGAGCTCCTACGAGCAGTACTTC. This sequence encodes CASSAVGSSYEQYF.

The chain is built from TRBV7-3 and TRBJ1-2, with unresolved D. V lost 0 bases to trimming and J lost 1 base, with 3 bases between them. Germline V gene lookup returns CDR1 SGHTA and CDR2 FQGTGA. The CDR3 is 13 amino acids. The CDR3 protein is CASSLTHNYGYTF. The CDR3 DNA reads as TGTGCCAGCAGCTTAACCCATAACTATGGCTACACCTTC.

The chain is built from TRBV9 and TRBJ2-1; D might be TRBD1 (6 bases). The V and J ends lost 2 bases and 1 base respectively, with 10 bases between them. There are 15 residues in the CDR3. Germline-derived CDR1 and CDR2 are SGDLS and YYNGEE. The DNA for the CDR3 is TGTGCCAGCAGCGTGACAGGTCTATCCTACAATGAGCAGTTCTTC. As protein: CASSVTGLSYNEQFF.

This clone appeared once. The V call is TRBV5-1, the J call TRBJ2-7; tentatively, D is TRBD2 (6 bases). Germline V gives CDR1 SGHRS, CDR2 YFSETQ. Between the trimmed V and J ends, which lost 5 bases and 1 base, there was a span of 19 bases. The CDR3 loop spans 16 amino acids. The CDR3 DNA reads TGCGCCAGCAGTCCCGGGGGAGGACTAAAGTCCTACGAGCAGTACTTC. Translated, it gives CASSPGGGLKSYEQYF.

This CDR3 reads CSAGRGETQYF. For the CDR3, the DNA is TGCAGCGCTGGGAGGGGAGAGACCCAGTACTTC. The J gene is TRBJ2-5, the V gene TRBV29-1; 7 nucleotides align to TRBD2. This CDR3 spans 11 amino acids. CDR1 and CDR2 from the germline V gene are SQVTM and ANQGSEA. V was pared by 7 bases and J by 4 bases, with 3 bases of the junction left unmatched.

This chain joins TRBV19 and TRBJ2-1; D is unclear. Between the trimmed V and J ends, which lost 7 bases and 6 bases, there was a span of 10 bases. The CDR3 runs 12 residues. Germline V gene data show CDR1 as LNHDA and CDR2 as SQIVND (reference sequence). This CDR3 is CASTGAFNEQFF. The CDR3 DNA follows: TGTGCCAGTACCGGAGCATTCAATGAGCAGTTCTTC.

The chain is built from TRBV18 and TRBJ2-7; 7 nucleotides line up with TRBD2. The J segment lost 6 bases and the V segment lost 2 bases, leaving 4 bases of the junction unmatched. The CDR3 totals 13 residues. The germline gives CDR1 KGHSH, CDR2 LQKENI. In DNA, the CDR3 is TGTGCCAGCTCACCAAAGGGAGGGGTCGAGCAGTACTTC. It specifies CASSPKGGVEQYF.

The DNA of the CDR3 is TGCGCCAGCAGACTAGCGGGAGGAGATACGCAGTATTTT. This translates into CASRLAGGDTQYF. V is TRBV5-1 and J is TRBJ2-3; TRBD2 matches 12 bases. After removal of 5 bases from V and 5 bases from J, the junction contained 0 bases not matched to a gene. Germline-derived CDR1 and CDR2 are SGHRS and YFSETQ. The CDR3 loop spans 13 amino acids. The full variable domain, completed using reference TRBV5-1 and TRBJ2-3, is KAGVTQTPRYLIKTRGQQVTLSCSPISGHRSVSWYQQTPGQGLQFLFEYFSETQRNKGNFPGRFSGRQFSNSRSEMNVSTLELGDSALYLCASRLAGGDTQYFGPGTRLTVL.

This rearrangement joins TRBV27 to TRBJ2-1; 12 bases fit TRBD2. The CDR3 is 15 residues long. After removal of 4 bases from V and 6 bases from J, the junction contained 4 bases not matched to a gene. Germline loops: CDR1 MNHEY, CDR2 SMNVEV (reference sequence). The CDR3 protein is CASSWGTSGPNEQFF. The CDR3 nucleotides read TGTGCCAGCAGTTGGGGGACTAGCGGGCCCAATGAGCAGTTCTTC.

The rearrangement joins TRBV5-1 to TRBJ1-3; weak D call: TRBD1 (6 bases). CDR3 length: 15 amino acids. V lost 0 bases and J lost 2, with 9 bases in between. CDR1 is SGHRS and CDR2 is YFSETQ in the germline V gene. The CDR3 bases are TGCGCCAGCAGCTTGGAACAGGGTCCTGGAAACACCATATATTTT. This codes for CASSLEQGPGNTIYF.

This sequence joins TRBV19 and TRBJ2-7; no definite D call. Looked up from germline, CDR1 is LNHDA and CDR2 is SQIVND (reference sequence). Trimming took 3 bases from V and 1 from J, leaving 10 bases between them. This CDR3 is built from 14 residues. The CDR3 region is CASSITTSSYEQYF. The CDR3 bases are TGTGCCAGTAGTATTACTACGTCTTCCTACGAGCAGTACTTC.

The CDR3, as DNA: TGTGCCAGCAGCTGGGCGACAGGGAGTAATGAAAAACTGTTTTTT. It encodes CASSWATGSNEKLFF. V usage is TRBV5-4 and J usage is TRBJ1-4, with 7 bases fitting TRBD1. CDR1 and CDR2 (germline): SGHNT, YYREEE (reference sequence). The ends lost 3 bases at V and 4 bases at J; junction bases unmatched: 6. The CDR3 covers 15 residues.

The chain employs TRBV7-8 and TRBJ2-1; the D gene is possibly TRBD2 (5 bases). The CDR3 length is 18 residues. Germline V CDR1 and CDR2: SGHVS, FQNEAQ. V dropped 2 bases and J dropped 3 bases, with 20 bases sitting between them. The CDR3 region is CASSLLRFGGSNYNEQFF. The CDR3 DNA reads TGTGCCAGCAGCTTACTCCGTTTTGGAGGCTCGAACTACAATGAGCAGTTCTTC. The complete variable domain, with remaining parts taken from reference TRBV7-8 and TRBJ2-1, reads GAGVSQSPRYKVAKRGQDVALRCDPISGHVSLFWYQQALGQGPEFLTYFQNEAQLDKSGLPSDRFFAERPEGSVSTLKIQRTQQEDSAVYLCASSLLRFGGSNYNEQFFGPGTRLTVL.

The rearrangement links TRBV10-3 to TRBJ1-5; no clear D. CDR1 and CDR2 from the germline V gene are ENHRY and SYGVKD. Between the trimmed V and J ends, which lost 0 bases and 5 bases, there was a span of 8 bases. The CDR3 is made up of 14 amino acids. The CDR3 region has the DNA TGTGCCATCAGTGAGTCGAGGAGGGATCAGCCCCAGCATTTT. As protein: CAISESRRDQPQHF.

About this clone: Other DNA sequences in this specimen translate into the identical CDR3. The genes are TRBV30 and TRBJ2-7; D is perhaps TRBD1 (5 bases). Germline V gene lookup returns CDR1 GTSNPN and CDR2 SVGIG (reference sequence). This CDR3 is 12 amino acids long. Deletions cut 2 bases from V and 1 base from J, with 6 bases between. The CDR3 nucleotides are TGTGCCTGGAGTCAGGGTTCCTACGAGCAGTACTTC. Translating gives CAWSQGSYEQYF.

This chain links TRBV28 with TRBJ2-2, with TRBD1 as a possible D gene (5 bases). The CDR3 sequence is 14 residues long. V was trimmed by 5 bases and J by 4 bases, leaving 11 bases between them. Germline V gene data show CDR1 as MDHEN and CDR2 as SYDVKM. The CDR3 DNA sequence: TGTGCCAGCAGTAAAAGGGGCGGCACCGGGGAGCTGTTTTTT. This codes for CASSKRGGTGELFF.

The chain has TRBV9 and TRBJ2-6, with a tentative D call TRBD2 (5 bases). Trimming removed 4 bases from V and 2 bases from J, with 7 bases in between. Germline values: CDR1 SGDLS, CDR2 YYNGEE. The CDR3 runs to 14 residues. As DNA, the CDR3 is TGTGCCAGCAGCCCGGAGGCTGGGGCCAACGTCCTGACTTTC. It translates to CASSPEAGANVLTF.

The chain links TRBV2 to TRBJ1-2, with a tentative D call TRBD1 (5 bases). The CDR3 has 15 residues. Trimming removed 7 bases at V and 0 bases at J, with 15 bases between. CDR1 is SNHLY and CDR2 is FYNNEI in the germline V gene. The CDR3 sequence is CASNSGLSTNYGYTF. The CDR3 coding sequence is TGTGCCAGCAATTCGGGACTCTCCACTAACTATGGCTACACCTTC. Complete variable domain (other parts from reference TRBV2 and TRBJ1-2): EPEVTQTPSHQVTQMGQEVILRCVPISNHLYFYWYRQILGQKVEFLVSFYNNEISEKSEIFDDQFSVERPDGSNFTLKIRSTKLEDSAMYFCASNSGLSTNYGYTFGSGTRLTVV.

The chain couples TRBV19 to TRBJ1-1; 9 bases agree with TRBD1. After removal of 5 bases from V and 2 bases from J, the junction contained 15 bases not matched to a gene. Germline CDR1 reads LNHDA; CDR2 reads SQIVND (reference sequence). The CDR3 extends over 18 amino acids. The CDR3 nucleotides are TGTGCCAGTAGTGGTACGGACAGGGGCGTAAGGAAAAACACTGAAGCTTTCTTT. This gives the protein CASSGTDRGVRKNTEAFF.

The V call is TRBV5-4, the J call TRBJ2-7; 10 bases line up with TRBD1. This CDR3 is 15 amino acids long. The germline gives CDR1 SGHNT, CDR2 YYREEE (reference sequence). V gave up 0 bases and J gave up 3 bases; unmatched junction bases: 3. The CDR3 loop is CASSLGQGAFYEQYF. CDR3 nucleotide sequence: TGTGCCAGCAGCTTGGGACAGGGGGCCTTCTACGAGCAGTACTTC.

J is TRBJ1-3 and V is TRBV6-1; D is unclear. V was pared by 5 bases and J by 5 bases, with 10 bases between. The CDR3 runs 13 residues. From germline, CDR1 is MNHNS and CDR2 SASEGT. The CDR3: CASSSNIRNTIYF. CDR3 DNA: TGTGCCAGCAGTTCCAACATACGAAACACCATATATTTT.